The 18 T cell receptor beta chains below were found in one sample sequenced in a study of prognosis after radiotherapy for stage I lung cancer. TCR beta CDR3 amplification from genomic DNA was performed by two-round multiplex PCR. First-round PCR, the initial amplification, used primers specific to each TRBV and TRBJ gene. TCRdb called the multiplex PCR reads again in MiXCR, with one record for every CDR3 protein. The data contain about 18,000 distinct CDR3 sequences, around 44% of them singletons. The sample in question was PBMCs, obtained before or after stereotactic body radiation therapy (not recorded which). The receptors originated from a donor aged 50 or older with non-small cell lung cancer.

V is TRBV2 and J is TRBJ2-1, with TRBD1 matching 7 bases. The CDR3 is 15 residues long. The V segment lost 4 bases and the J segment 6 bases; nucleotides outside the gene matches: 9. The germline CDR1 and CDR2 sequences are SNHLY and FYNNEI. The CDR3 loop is CASSGEGGWSNEQFF. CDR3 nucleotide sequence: TGTGCCAGCAGTGGGGAAGGGGGCTGGAGCAATGAGCAGTTCTTC. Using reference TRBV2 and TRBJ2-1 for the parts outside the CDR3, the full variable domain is EPEVTQTPSHQVTQMGQEVILRCVPISNHLYFYWYRQILGQKVEFLVSFYNNEISEKSEIFDDQFSVERPDGSNFTLKIRSTKLEDSAMYFCASSGEGGWSNEQFFGPGTRLTVL.

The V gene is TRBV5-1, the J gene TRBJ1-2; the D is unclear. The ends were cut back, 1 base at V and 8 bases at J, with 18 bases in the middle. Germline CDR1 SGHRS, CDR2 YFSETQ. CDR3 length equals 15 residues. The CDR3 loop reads CASSLFSPAVNGYTF. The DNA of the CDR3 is TGCGCCAGCAGCTTGTTTTCCCCCGCGGTGAACGGCTACACCTTC.

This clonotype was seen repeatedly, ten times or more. Here the CDR3 DNA reads TGCAGTGCTAGCCTCGGGGGGGAAGATCAGCCCCAGCATTTT. Its protein product is CSASLGGEDQPQHF. The V call is TRBV20-1, the J call TRBJ1-5; D is perhaps TRBD1 (5 bases). CDR1 and CDR2 (germline): DFQATT, SNEGSKA (reference sequence). V was pared by 3 bases and J by 5 bases, with 14 bases between. CDR3 length: 14 residues.

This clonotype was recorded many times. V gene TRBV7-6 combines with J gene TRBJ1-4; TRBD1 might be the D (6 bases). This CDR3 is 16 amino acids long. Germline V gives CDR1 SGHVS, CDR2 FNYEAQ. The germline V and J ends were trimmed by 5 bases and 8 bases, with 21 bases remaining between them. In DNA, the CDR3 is TGTGCCAGCAGCCCCAACCCCTACAGGGAGAGAGAAAAACTGTTTTTT. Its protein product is CASSPNPYREREKLFF.

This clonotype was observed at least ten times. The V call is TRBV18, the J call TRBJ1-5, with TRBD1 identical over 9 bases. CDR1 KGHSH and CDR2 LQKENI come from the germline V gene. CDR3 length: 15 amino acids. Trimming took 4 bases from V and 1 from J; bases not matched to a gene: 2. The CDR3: CASSRDRASNQPQHF. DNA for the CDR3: TGTGCCAGCTCACGGGACAGGGCCAGCAATCAGCCCCAGCATTTT.

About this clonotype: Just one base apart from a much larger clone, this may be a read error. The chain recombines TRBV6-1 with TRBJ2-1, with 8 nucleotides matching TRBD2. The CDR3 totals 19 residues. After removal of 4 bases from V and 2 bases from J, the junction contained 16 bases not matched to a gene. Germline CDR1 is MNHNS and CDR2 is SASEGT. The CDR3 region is CASSGPGGCESLAYNEQFF. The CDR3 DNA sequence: TGTGCCAGCAGTGGGCCGGGGGGGTGCGAATCCCTCGCCTACAATGAGCAGTTCTTC.

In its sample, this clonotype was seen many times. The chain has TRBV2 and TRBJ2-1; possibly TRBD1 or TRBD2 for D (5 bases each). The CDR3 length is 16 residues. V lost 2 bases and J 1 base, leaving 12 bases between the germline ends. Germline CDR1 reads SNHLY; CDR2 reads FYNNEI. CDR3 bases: TGTGCCAGCAGTGAACTCTGGGGGATATCCTACAATGAGCAGTTCTTC. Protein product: CASSELWGISYNEQFF.

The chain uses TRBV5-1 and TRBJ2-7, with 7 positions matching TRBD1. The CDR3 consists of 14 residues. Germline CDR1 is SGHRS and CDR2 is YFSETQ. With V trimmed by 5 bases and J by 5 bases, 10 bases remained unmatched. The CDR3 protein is CASSLSQGSHEQYF. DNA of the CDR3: TGCGCCAGCAGTCTGTCACAGGGGAGCCACGAGCAGTACTTC.

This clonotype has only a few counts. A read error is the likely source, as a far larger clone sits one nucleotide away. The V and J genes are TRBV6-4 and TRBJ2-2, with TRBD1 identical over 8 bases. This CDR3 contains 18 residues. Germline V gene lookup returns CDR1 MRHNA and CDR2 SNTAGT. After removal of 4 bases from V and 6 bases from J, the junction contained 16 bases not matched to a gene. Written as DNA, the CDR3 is TGTGCCAGCAGTGTAAACTCAGGGGGCGTTTACGTCCCCGGGGAGCTGTTTTTT. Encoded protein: CASSVNSGGVYVPGELFF.

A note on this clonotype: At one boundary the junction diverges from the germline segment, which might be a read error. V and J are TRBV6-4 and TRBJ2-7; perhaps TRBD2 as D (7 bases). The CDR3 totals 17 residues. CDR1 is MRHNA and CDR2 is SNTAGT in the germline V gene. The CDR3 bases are TGTGCCAGCGGTAGGGGGGGCCGACCGCCCAATTCCTACGAGCGGTACTTC. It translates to CASGRGGRPPNSYERYF.

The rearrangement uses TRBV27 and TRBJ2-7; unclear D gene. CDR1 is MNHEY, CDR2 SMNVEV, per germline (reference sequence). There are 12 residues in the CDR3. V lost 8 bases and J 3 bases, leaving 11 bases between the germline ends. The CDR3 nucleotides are TGTGCCAGCGGAAGGGCTTGCTACGAGCAGTACTTC. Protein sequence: CASGRACYEQYF.

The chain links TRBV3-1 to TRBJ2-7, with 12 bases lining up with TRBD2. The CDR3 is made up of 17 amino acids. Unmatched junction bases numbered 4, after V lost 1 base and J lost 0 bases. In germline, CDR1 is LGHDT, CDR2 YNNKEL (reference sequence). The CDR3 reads CASSQVRLAGDSYEQYF. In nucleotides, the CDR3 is TGTGCCAGCAGCCAAGTCCGACTAGCGGGGGACTCCTACGAGCAGTACTTC.

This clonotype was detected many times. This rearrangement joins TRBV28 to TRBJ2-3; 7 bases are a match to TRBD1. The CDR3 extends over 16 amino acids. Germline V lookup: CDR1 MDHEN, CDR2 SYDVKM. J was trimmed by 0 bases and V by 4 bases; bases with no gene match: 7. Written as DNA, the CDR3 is TGTGCCAGCAGTTCCCCGGGACAGCCTAGCACAGATACGCAGTATTTT. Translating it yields CASSSPGQPSTDTQYF. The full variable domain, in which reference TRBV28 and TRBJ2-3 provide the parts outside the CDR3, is DVKVTQSSRYLVKRTGEKVFLECVQDMDHENMFWYRQDPGLGLRLIYFSYDVKMKEKGDIPEGYSVSREKKERFSLILESASTNQTSMYLCASSSPGQPSTDTQYFGPGTRLTVL.

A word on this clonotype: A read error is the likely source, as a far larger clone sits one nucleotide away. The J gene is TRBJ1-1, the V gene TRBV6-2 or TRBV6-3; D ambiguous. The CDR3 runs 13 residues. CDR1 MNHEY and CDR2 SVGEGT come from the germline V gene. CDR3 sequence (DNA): TGTGCCACTTCGAGGAGCTTGAACACTGAAGATTTCTTT. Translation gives CATSRSLNTEDFF.

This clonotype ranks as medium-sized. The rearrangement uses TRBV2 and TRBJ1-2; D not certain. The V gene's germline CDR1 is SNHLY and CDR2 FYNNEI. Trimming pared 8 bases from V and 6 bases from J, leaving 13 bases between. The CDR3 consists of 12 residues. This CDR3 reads CASGMRSHGYTF. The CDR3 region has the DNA TGTGCCAGCGGAATGAGAAGTCATGGCTACACCTTC.

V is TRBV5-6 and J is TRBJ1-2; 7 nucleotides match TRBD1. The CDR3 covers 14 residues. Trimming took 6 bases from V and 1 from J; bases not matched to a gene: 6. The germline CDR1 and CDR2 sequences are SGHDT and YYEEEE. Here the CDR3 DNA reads TGTGCCAGCATCACAGGACAGGATAACTATGGCTACACCTTC. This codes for CASITGQDNYGYTF.

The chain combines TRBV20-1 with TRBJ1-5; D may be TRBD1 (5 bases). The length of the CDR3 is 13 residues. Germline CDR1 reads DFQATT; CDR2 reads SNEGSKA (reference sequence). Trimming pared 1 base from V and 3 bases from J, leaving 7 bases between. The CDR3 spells CSARGTINQPQHF. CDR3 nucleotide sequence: TGCAGTGCTAGAGGGACAATCAATCAGCCCCAGCATTTT.

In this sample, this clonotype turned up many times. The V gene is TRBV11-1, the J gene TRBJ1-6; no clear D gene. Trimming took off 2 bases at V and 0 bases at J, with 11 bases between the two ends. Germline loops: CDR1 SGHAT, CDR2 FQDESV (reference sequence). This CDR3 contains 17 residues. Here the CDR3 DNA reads TGTGCCAGCAGCTTATCGGGCGTTAGCTCCTATAATTCACCCCTCCACTTT. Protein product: CASSLSGVSSYNSPLHF.